This T cell receptor (beta chain) was obtained from a study of identical twins. Study outcomes and limitations: Abundant beta clonotypes from cord blood bore fewer insertions; memory repertoires lacked this pattern.

Notes on this clonotype: Its matching antigen is unknown.

TCRdb redid the calling of the 5' RACE reads with MiXCR, one entry per CDR3 protein. Altogether 1.5 million to 2 million distinct CDR3 sequences are present, around 29% being singletons, with the ten largest covering 0.25% to 0.3%. The junction had 9 bases not matched to a gene; V was cut back by 0 bases and J by 5 bases. CDR1 is DFQATT and CDR2 is SNEGSKA in the germline V gene (reference sequence). This CDR3 is built from 15 residues. The source material was cord blood. This clonotype originated in a newborn girl in good health. The gene calls are TRBV20-1 and TRBJ2-7, with 8 bases aligning to TRBD2. This CDR3 is CSARDGAGGTHEQYF. As DNA, the CDR3 is TGCAGTGCTAGAGATGGTGCGGGAGGAACACACGAGCAGTACTTC.